The present entry profiles one T cell receptor beta chain with its context. Antigen unknown. One end of the junction is discordant with germline, which a read error may explain. This record belongs to a study of tumor and adjacent non-tumor tissue in lung cancer. Across the study: Aged about 31 to 80 years, patients included 10 men and 4 or 5 women with stage I to III disease. Each sample yielded roughly 4 million productive TCRbeta reads on average.

Whole-study results and caveats: Tumor TCR diversity, when higher, was linked to shorter survival. Compared with tumor, normal lung showed significantly lower TCR diversity.

Three rounds of nested PCR, following a modified ARM-PCR protocol, produced the TCRbeta library. Each CDR3 protein gets one entry after TCRdb re-called the multiplex PCR reads with MiXCR. Of about 110,000 distinct CDR3 sequences detected, about 87% appear once; the ten largest clones hold approximately 22%. The template was RNA from unsorted bulk tissue. CDR1 is LGHNA, CDR2 YSLEER, per germline. CDR3 length equals 17 residues. The sample comprised lung tumor tissue. This clonotype was obtained from an older man with non-small cell lung cancer. This rearrangement joins TRBV4-3 to TRBJ2-1; no reliable D call. CDR3: CASSQDPARAEYNKQLF. Written as DNA, the CDR3 is TGCGCCAGCAGCCAAGACCCAGCGAGAGCTGAATACAATAAGCAGTTATTC.